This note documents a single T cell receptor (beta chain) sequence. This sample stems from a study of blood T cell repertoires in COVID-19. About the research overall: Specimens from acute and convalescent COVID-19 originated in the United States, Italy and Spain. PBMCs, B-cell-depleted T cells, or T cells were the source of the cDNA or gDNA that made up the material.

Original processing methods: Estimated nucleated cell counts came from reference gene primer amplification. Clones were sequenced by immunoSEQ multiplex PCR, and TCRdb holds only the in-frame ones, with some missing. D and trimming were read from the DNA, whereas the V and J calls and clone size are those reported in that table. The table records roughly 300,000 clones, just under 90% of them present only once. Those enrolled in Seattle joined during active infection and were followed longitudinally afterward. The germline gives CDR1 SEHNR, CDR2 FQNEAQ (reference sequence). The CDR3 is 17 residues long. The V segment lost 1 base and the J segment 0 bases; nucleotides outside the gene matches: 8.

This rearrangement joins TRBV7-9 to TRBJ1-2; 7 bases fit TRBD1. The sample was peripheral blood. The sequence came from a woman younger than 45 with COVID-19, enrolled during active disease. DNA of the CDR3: TGTGCCAGCAGCTTAGGACAGGGCGGTTCGGCTAACTATGGCTACACCTTC. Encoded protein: CASSLGQGGSANYGYTF.